The 30 T cell receptor beta chains below come from one sample, sequenced in a study of shared clonotypes between healthy human individuals. Sequencing was performed with immunoSEQ multiplex PCR; in TCRdb, only in-frame clones are kept and a portion is missing. The sample yields about 2,100,000 clones, 93% seen once. Naive-designated CD8 cells lacked CD45RO, were positively enriched for CCR7, and omitted terminally differentiated effector memory CD45RA+ cells. Sequencing was carried out using naive CD8+ T cells from PBMCs. The receptors were sampled from a man aged 18 to 30 in good health. Some clones in this sample may be carry-over from other donors' samples.

J is TRBJ2-1 and V is TRBV5-8; D unresolved. This CDR3 has 13 residues. Trimming shortened V by 0 bases and J by 6 bases, and 7 bases separated the two germline ends. Germline CDR1 is SGHTS and CDR2 is YDEGEE. The CDR3 spells CASSLVQVNEQFF. In DNA, the CDR3 is TGTGCCAGCAGCTTGGTACAAGTCAATGAGCAGTTCTTC.

With regard to this clone: The identical CDR3 is also encoded by other nucleotide sequences in the sample. The gene calls are TRBV27 and TRBJ2-7, with TRBD2 matching 9 bases. The germline V gene has CDR1 MNHEY and CDR2 SMNVEV (reference sequence). The CDR3 covers 15 residues. V was pared by 0 bases and J by 2 bases, with 2 bases of the junction left unmatched. CDR3 residues: CASSLSLAGTYEQYF. CDR3 in DNA: TGTGCCAGCAGTTTATCCCTAGCGGGAACCTACGAGCAGTACTTC.

The V call is TRBV15, the J call TRBJ2-7, with 8 bases that match TRBD2. The CDR3 has 14 residues. CDR1 is LNHNV and CDR2 is YYDKDF in the germline V gene (reference sequence). The V gene end was trimmed by 2 bases and the J gene end by 7 bases; junction bases not matched to a gene: 7. DNA of the CDR3: TGTGCCACCAGCAGACGTAGCGGGACGGGGGAGCAGTACTTC. Translated: CATSRRSGTGEQYF.

The V call is TRBV27, the J call TRBJ2-5, with 8 bases aligning to TRBD1. The V segment lost 3 bases and the J segment 5 bases; nucleotides outside the gene matches: 5. Germline V gene sequence: CDR1 MNHEY, CDR2 SMNVEV (reference sequence). The CDR3 spans 14 residues. CDR3 DNA sequence: TGTGCCAGCAGTTTCCAGGGGGCATCGGAGACCCAGTACTTC. It yields the protein CASSFQGASETQYF.

This rearrangement joins TRBV28 to TRBJ2-7, with TRBD1 matching 7 bases. Germline CDR1 is MDHEN and CDR2 is SYDVKM. The CDR3 covers 14 residues. With V trimmed by 5 bases and J by 6 bases, 10 bases remained unmatched. Written as DNA, the CDR3 is TGTGCCAGCAGTGCCTGGGACAGTAACCCCGAGCAGTACTTC. It codes for CASSAWDSNPEQYF.

The V and J genes are TRBV7-2 and TRBJ2-3; perhaps TRBD1 as D (6 bases). V was trimmed by 4 bases and J by 2 bases, leaving 16 bases between them. Looked up from germline, CDR1 is SGHTA and CDR2 is FQGNSA. This CDR3 comprises 16 residues. The CDR3 protein is CASSSLQGPITDTQYF. CDR3 sequence (DNA): TGTGCCAGCAGCTCACTACAGGGCCCGATCACAGATACGCAGTATTTT.

The genes are TRBV28 and TRBJ1-5; 10 bases map to TRBD1. The CDR3 loop spans 17 amino acids. Germline V gene data show CDR1 as MDHEN and CDR2 as SYDVKM. V was clipped by 1 base and J by 4 bases; unmatched bases: 7. The CDR3 nucleotides read TGTGCCAGCAGTTTATTCGGGACAGGGGTTCTAAATCAGCCCCAGCATTTT. This gives the protein CASSLFGTGVLNQPQHF.

As concerns this clone: The same CDR3 arises from other DNA sequences in this sample as well. The J gene is TRBJ2-3, the V gene TRBV27, with D unresolved. There are 14 residues in the CDR3. CDR1 and CDR2 from the germline V gene are MNHEY and SMNVEV (reference sequence). V was clipped by 5 bases and J by 3 bases, with 12 bases between them. The CDR3 DNA reads as TGTGCCAGCAGTCCGCGTGGGAATACAGATACGCAGTATTTT. It codes for CASSPRGNTDTQYF.

A remark on this clone: At one end, the junction sequence differs from germline, possibly due to a read error. The chain combines TRBV29-1 with TRBJ2-1; 10 bases line up with TRBD2. The CDR3 is made up of 18 amino acids. CDR1 and CDR2 from the germline V gene are SQVTM and ANQGSEA. DNA of the CDR3: TGCAGCGTTGAGTTAGCGGGAGGCCCTGACCCCTCCCACAATGAGCAGTTCTTC. As protein: CSVELAGGPDPSHNEQFF.

The rearrangement joins TRBV27 to TRBJ2-5; 7 bases match TRBD2. V lost 6 bases and J lost 4; bases outside the gene matches: 14. The CDR3 sequence is 16 residues long. CDR1 MNHEY and CDR2 SMNVEV come from the germline V gene (reference sequence). As DNA, the CDR3 is TGTGCCAGCAGCCCGACCCTGCTGGGGGGGTTAGAGACCCAGTACTTC. Protein: CASSPTLLGGLETQYF.

The J gene is TRBJ1-3, the V gene TRBV6-5, with D unresolved. With 7 bases removed from V and 0 bases from J, the gap between germline ends came to 13 bases. The germline CDR1 and CDR2 sequences are MNHEY and SVGAGI. The CDR3 is made up of 15 amino acids. Here the CDR3 reads CASKVGLFSGNTIYF. CDR3 bases: TGTGCCAGCAAAGTAGGTCTCTTCTCTGGAAACACCATATATTTT.

Remarks on this clone: This CDR3 is also generated by other DNA sequences in the sample. The chain has TRBV7-2 and TRBJ2-7, with TRBD1 identical over 7 bases. V was clipped by 0 bases and J by 2 bases; unmatched bases: 1. This CDR3 comprises 14 residues. The germline V gene has CDR1 SGHTA and CDR2 FQGNSA. As DNA, the CDR3 is TGTGCCAGCAGCTTAGCTGGGACAGCCTACGAGCAGTACTTC. It is translated as CASSLAGTAYEQYF.

A single count supports this clone. V is TRBV7-9 and J is TRBJ2-7, with D possibly matching TRBD1 (5 bases). The germline gives CDR1 SEHNR, CDR2 FQNEAQ (reference sequence). Trimming left V 1 base short and J 2 bases short, with 12 bases between. The CDR3 contains 15 residues. The CDR3 sequence: CASSLEGSAAYEQYF. DNA of the CDR3: TGTGCCAGCAGCTTAGAGGGGTCCGCAGCCTACGAGCAGTACTTC.

The chain uses TRBV5-6 and TRBJ2-5; 7 bases are shared with TRBD1. The ends lost 3 bases at V and 5 bases at J; junction bases unmatched: 7. CDR3 length: 14 residues. From germline, CDR1 is SGHDT and CDR2 YYEEEE. CDR3 amino acids: CASSWTGTWETQYF. DNA of the CDR3: TGTGCCAGCAGCTGGACAGGCACTTGGGAGACCCAGTACTTC.

The CDR3 spells CASSHTSDRRADNEQFF. The DNA for the CDR3 is TGTGCCAGCAGCCATACATCTGATAGGAGGGCGGACAATGAGCAGTTCTTC. V and J are TRBV11-3 and TRBJ2-1, with D possibly matching TRBD2 (6 bases). The CDR3 is 17 residues long. V lost 5 bases and J lost 5, with 22 bases in between. Looked up from germline, CDR1 is SGHNT and CDR2 is YENEEA.

This clone was observed once. Additional DNA sequences in this sample encode the identical CDR3. This sequence joins TRBV27 and TRBJ2-7, with 11 bases lining up with TRBD2. With V trimmed by 4 bases and J by 3 bases, 2 bases remained unmatched. The CDR3 length is 14 residues. Germline loops: CDR1 MNHEY, CDR2 SMNVEV (reference sequence). The CDR3 spells CASSSGLAVYEQYF. DNA for the CDR3: TGTGCCAGCAGTTCGGGACTAGCGGTCTACGAGCAGTACTTC.

In this sample, this clone turned up a few times. This chain connects TRBV5-8 to TRBJ1-5, with D maybe TRBD1 (5 bases). With 2 bases removed from V and 7 bases from J, the gap between germline ends came to 19 bases. CDR3 length equals 16 residues. Germline CDR1 and CDR2: SGHTS and YDEGEE. CDR3: CASSLEGVAGLQPQHF. CDR3 nucleotides: TGTGCCAGCAGCTTAGAGGGCGTTGCAGGGTTGCAGCCCCAGCATTTT.

The CDR3 sequence: CAWSPSDRALPGELFF. The DNA for the CDR3 is TGTGCCTGGAGTCCTTCGGACAGGGCGTTGCCCGGGGAGCTGTTTTTT. The chain employs TRBV30 and TRBJ2-2; 8 nucleotides align to TRBD1. Germline assignment: CDR1 GTSNPN and CDR2 SVGIG (reference sequence). The CDR3 is made up of 16 amino acids. V lost 2 bases to trimming and J lost 6 bases; unmatched junction nucleotides: 11.

This clone was seen once. The V and J genes are TRBV28 and TRBJ2-7, with 8 nucleotides matching TRBD2. The CDR3 sequence is 13 residues long. Germline assignment: CDR1 MDHEN and CDR2 SYDVKM. After removal of 10 bases from V and 1 base from J, the junction contained 6 bases not matched to a gene. CDR3: CATKTSASYEQYF. CDR3 coding DNA: TGTGCCACCAAGACTAGCGCGTCCTACGAGCAGTACTTC.

The chain joins TRBV4-3 to TRBJ2-7; D could derive from TRBD1 or TRBD2 (5 bases each). Trimming removed 3 bases at V and 2 bases at J, with 14 bases between. Per germline, CDR1 LGHNA and CDR2 YSLEER. CDR3 size: 15 residues. The CDR3 here is CASSQGVARTYEQYF. CDR3 nucleotides: TGCGCCAGCAGCCAGGGGGTAGCTAGGACCTACGAGCAGTACTTC.

The chain joins TRBV7-9 to TRBJ2-3; D unclear. This CDR3 is 14 amino acids long. Germline CDR1 reads SEHNR; CDR2 reads FQNEAQ (reference sequence). Trimming took off 1 base at V and 7 bases at J, with 12 bases between the two ends. CDR3 loop: CASSLVTSRNTQYF. The CDR3 DNA reads TGTGCCAGCAGCTTAGTTACGAGTCGGAATACGCAGTATTTT. The whole variable domain, filled in from reference TRBV7-9 and TRBJ2-3, reads DTGVSQNPRHKITKRGQNVTFRCDPISEHNRLYWYRQTLGQGPEFLTYFQNEAQLEKSRLLSDRFSAERPKGSFSTLEIQRTEQGDSAMYLCASSLVTSRNTQYFGPGTRLTVL.

The chain joins TRBV27 to TRBJ2-1, with TRBD2 matching 7 bases. Germline assignment: CDR1 MNHEY and CDR2 SMNVEV (reference sequence). This CDR3 has 15 amino acids. The V and J ends lost 3 bases and 8 bases, in that order; junction bases with no gene match: 10. CDR3: CASSFVSGTLYEQFF. The CDR3 DNA reads as TGTGCCAGCAGTTTTGTAAGCGGGACGCTTTATGAGCAGTTCTTC.

V and J are TRBV11-2 and TRBJ2-2; 8 bases agree with TRBD1. Germline trimming cut 5 bases from V and 6 bases from J; bases unmatched to any gene: 11. Looked up from germline, CDR1 is SGHAT and CDR2 is FQNNGV. This CDR3 region has 16 residues. CDR3 DNA: TGTGCCAGCAGCCCTACAGGGGGTCGGCGGGCCGGGGAGCTGTTTTTT. Translation: CASSPTGGRRAGELFF.

V is TRBV19 and J is TRBJ2-7, with TRBD2 as a possible D gene (5 bases). V was clipped by 0 bases and J by 3 bases, with 12 bases between them. Per the germline V gene, CDR1 is LNHDA and CDR2 is SQIVND (reference sequence). The CDR3 has 15 residues. In DNA form, the CDR3 reads TGTGCCAGTAGTATAGATAACAGCGGAGGCTACGAGCAGTACTTC. Encoded protein: CASSIDNSGGYEQYF. Full variable domain (remainder filled in from reference TRBV19 and TRBJ2-7): DGGITQSPKYLFRKEGQNVTLSCEQNLNHDAMYWYRQDPGQGLRLIYYSQIVNDFQKGDIAEGYSVSREKKESFPLTVTSAQKNPTAFYLCASSIDNSGGYEQYFGPGTRLTVT.

The V call is TRBV30, the J call TRBJ1-6, with a possible D match to TRBD1 (5 bases). V lost 5 bases and J 8 bases, leaving 13 bases between the germline ends. The CDR3 has 13 amino acids. The germline V gene encodes CDR1 GTSNPN and CDR2 SVGIG (reference sequence). CDR3 in DNA: TGTGCCTGGGGTCTAGGAGGGGATTCACCCCTCCACTTT. This encodes CAWGLGGDSPLHF.

This chain links TRBV15 with TRBJ2-7; possible D gene TRBD2, 6 bases. This CDR3 spans 15 amino acids. Deletions cut 0 bases from V and 2 bases from J, with 11 bases between. Germline lookup yields CDR1 LNHNV and CDR2 YYDKDF (reference sequence). As DNA, the CDR3 is TGTGCCACCAGCAGAGAACGGGAGAAGACCTACGAGCAGTACTTC. Translating it yields CATSREREKTYEQYF.

Remarks on this clone: Other nucleotide sequences from this sample produce the same CDR3. The V gene is TRBV27, the J gene TRBJ2-7; D gene unclear. The ends were cut back, 6 bases at V and 0 bases at J, with 3 bases in the middle. The CDR3 spans 11 residues. Germline V gene sequence: CDR1 MNHEY, CDR2 SMNVEV (reference sequence). CDR3 protein: CASRTSYEQYF. For the CDR3, the DNA is TGTGCCAGCAGGACCTCCTACGAGCAGTACTTC.

The rearrangement joins TRBV28 to TRBJ2-1; TRBD2 is a possible D gene (6 bases). Trimming left V 4 bases short and J 9 bases short, with 16 bases between. Per the germline V gene, CDR1 is MDHEN and CDR2 is SYDVKM. The CDR3 is made up of 14 amino acids. CDR3 DNA: TGTGCCAGCAGTTCGCCGGGAGTGGTACGTGAGCAGTTCTTC. Its protein is CASSSPGVVREQFF.

The chain couples TRBV4-3 to TRBJ2-3; D might be TRBD2 (6 bases). The V gene's germline CDR1 is LGHNA and CDR2 YSLEER. The germline V and J ends were trimmed by 0 bases and 0 bases, with 13 bases remaining between them. This CDR3 is 17 amino acids long. In DNA, the CDR3 is TGCGCCAGCAGCCAAGAAGGAGGGTCGGGGAGCACAGATACGCAGTATTTT. Residues: CASSQEGGSGSTDTQYF.

This chain connects TRBV11-2 to TRBJ1-4, with 9 bases matching TRBD1. Germline CDR1 SGHAT, CDR2 FQNNGV. There are 14 residues in the CDR3. Germline trimming cut 5 bases from V and 8 bases from J; bases unmatched to any gene: 6. The DNA for the CDR3 is TGTGCCAGCAGCCGAAGGACAGGGGTCGAAAAACTGTTTTTT. This encodes CASSRRTGVEKLFF.